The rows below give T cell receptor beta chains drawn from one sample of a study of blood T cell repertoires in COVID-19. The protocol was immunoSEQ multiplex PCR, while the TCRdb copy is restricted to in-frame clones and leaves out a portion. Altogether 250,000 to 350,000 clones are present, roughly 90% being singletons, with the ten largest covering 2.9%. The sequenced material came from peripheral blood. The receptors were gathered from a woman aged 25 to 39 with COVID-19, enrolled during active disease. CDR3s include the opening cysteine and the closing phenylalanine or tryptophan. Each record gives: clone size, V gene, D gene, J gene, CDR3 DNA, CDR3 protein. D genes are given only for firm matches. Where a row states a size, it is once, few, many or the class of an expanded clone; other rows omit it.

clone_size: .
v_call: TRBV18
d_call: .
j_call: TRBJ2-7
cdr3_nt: TGTGCCAGCTCACCCCGGGGGGCCCGGGACTACGAGCAGTACTTC
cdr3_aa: CASSPRGARDYEQYF

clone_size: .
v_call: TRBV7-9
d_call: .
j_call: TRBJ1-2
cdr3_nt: TGTGCCAGCAGCTTAGATTACTTCGGGGATCTAAACTATGGCTACACCTTC
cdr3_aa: CASSLDYFGDLNYGYTF

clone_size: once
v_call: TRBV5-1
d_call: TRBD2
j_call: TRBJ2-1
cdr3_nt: TGCGCCAGCAGCTTTGCGGGAGAGATATACAATGAGCAGTTCTTC
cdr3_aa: CASSFAGEIYNEQFF

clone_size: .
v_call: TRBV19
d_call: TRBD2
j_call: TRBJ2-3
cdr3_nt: TGTGCCAGCAAATTTAGCGGGAGGGGAAAAGACACAGATACGCAGTATTTT
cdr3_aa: CASKFSGRGKDTDTQYF

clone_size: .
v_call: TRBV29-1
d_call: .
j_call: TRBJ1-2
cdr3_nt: TGCAGCGTTGATGCGGCCTATGGCTACACCTTC
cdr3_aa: CSVDAAYGYTF

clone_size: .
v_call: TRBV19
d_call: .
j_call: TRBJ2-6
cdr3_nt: TGTGCCAGTAGTATAGACGCGGAGGCTGGGGCCAACGTCCTGACTTTC
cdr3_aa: CASSIDAEAGANVLTF

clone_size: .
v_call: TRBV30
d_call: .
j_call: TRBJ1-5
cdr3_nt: TGTGCCTGGAGCGAACATCGACAGCCCCAGCATTTT
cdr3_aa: CAWSEHRQPQHF

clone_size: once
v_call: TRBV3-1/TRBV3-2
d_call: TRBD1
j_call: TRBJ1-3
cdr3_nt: TGTGCCAGCAGCCAGGGACAGGGTTTTTCTGGAAACACCATATGTTTT
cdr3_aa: CASSQGQGFSGNTICF

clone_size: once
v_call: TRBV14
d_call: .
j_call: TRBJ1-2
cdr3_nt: TGTGCCAGCAGCCAACTTTTATATGGCTACACCTTC
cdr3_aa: CASSQLLYGYTF

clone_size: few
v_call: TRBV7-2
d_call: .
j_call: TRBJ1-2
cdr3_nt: TGTGCCAGCAGCTTGAGTCACGGGGGGTATGGCTACACCTTC
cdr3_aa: CASSLSHGGYGYTF

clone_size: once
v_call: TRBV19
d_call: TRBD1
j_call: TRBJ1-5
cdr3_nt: TGTGCCAGTAACCCTTCCGGGACAGGGAGTCAGCCCCAGCATTTT
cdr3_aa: CASNPSGTGSQPQHF

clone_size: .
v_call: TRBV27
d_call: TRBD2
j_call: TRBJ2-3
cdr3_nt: TGTGCCAGCAGTTTATTGGGGACTAGCGGGAGTGTGACAGATACGCAGTATTTT
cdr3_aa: CASSLLGTSGSVTDTQYF

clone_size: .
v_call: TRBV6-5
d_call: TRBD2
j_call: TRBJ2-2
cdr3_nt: TGTGCCAGCAGTTACTCGCGGGAGGGCCCCACCGGGGAGCTGTTTTTT
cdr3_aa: CASSYSREGPTGELFF

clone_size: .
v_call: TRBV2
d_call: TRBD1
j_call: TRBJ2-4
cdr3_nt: TGTGCCAGCACCGAGGACAGGGACATTCAGTACTTC
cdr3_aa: CASTEDRDIQYF

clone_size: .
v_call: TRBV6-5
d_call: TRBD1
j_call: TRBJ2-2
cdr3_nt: TGTGCCAGCAGCCCGAGGACAGGGGGCACCGGGGAGCTGTTTTTT
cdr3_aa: CASSPRTGGTGELFF

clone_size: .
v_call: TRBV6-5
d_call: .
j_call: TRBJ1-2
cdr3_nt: TGTGCCAGCAGTCCCTTCTCCGACAGGACCTATGGCTACACCTTC
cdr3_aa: CASSPFSDRTYGYTF

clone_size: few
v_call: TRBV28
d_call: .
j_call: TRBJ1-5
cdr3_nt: TGTGCCAGCAGTTTTTCAGGGAATGGACAGCCCCAGCATTTT
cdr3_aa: CASSFSGNGQPQHF

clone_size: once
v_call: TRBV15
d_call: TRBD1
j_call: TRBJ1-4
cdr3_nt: TGTGCCACCAGCAGACAACAGGGGATCAATGAAAAACTGTTTTTT
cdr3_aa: CATSRQQGINEKLFF

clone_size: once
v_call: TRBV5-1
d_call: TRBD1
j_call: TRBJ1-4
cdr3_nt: TGCGCCAGCTCCCCCGGGGGGACAGGGGACGAAAAACTGTTTTTT
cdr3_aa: CASSPGGTGDEKLFF

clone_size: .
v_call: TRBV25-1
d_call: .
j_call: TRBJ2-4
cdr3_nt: TGTGCCAGCAGTGTGGGGGCGAACATTCAGTACTTC
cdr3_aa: CASSVGANIQYF

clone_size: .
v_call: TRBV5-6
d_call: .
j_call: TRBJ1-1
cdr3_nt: TGTGCCAGCAGCTTCCAGGGTCGCGCTGAAGCTTTCTTT
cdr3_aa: CASSFQGRAEAFF

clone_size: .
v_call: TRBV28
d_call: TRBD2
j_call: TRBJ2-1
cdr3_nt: TGTGCCAGCAGTGCCCCGGGACTAGCGCCCCAGGGGCAGTTCTTC
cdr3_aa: CASSAPGLAPQGQFF

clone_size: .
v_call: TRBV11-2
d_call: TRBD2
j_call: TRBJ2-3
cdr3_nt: TGTGCCAGCAGCTTAGCGGCGACTAGCGGGAGATACACAGATACGCAGTATTTT
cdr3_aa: CASSLAATSGRYTDTQYF

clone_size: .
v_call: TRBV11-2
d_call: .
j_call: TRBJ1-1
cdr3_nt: TGTGCCAGCAGCTTAGCCCGGACAGACTCTGAAGCTTTCTTT
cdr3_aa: CASSLARTDSEAFF

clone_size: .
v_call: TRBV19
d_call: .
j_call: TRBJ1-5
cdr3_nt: TGTGCCAGTATGCGGGTTCAAGGCAATCAGCCCCAGCATTTT
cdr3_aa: CASMRVQGNQPQHF

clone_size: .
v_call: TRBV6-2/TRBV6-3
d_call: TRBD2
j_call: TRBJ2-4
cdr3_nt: TGTGCCAGCAGCGAACCTAGCGGGATAGGGGACATTCAGTACTTC
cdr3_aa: CASSEPSGIGDIQYF

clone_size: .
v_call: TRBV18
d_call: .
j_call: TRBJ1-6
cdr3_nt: TGTGCCAGCTCACTTGACAGAAATAATTCACCCCTCCACTTT
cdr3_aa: CASSLDRNNSPLHF

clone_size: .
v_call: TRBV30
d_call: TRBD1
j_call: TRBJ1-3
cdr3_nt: TGTGCCTGGAGAAGGGACAGGGCAAATTCTGGAAACACCATATATTTT
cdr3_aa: CAWRRDRANSGNTIYF

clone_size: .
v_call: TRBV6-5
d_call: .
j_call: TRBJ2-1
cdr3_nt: TGTGCCAGCAGCCCCCGACTAGGTTCTGAGCAGTTCTTC
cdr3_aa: CASSPRLGSEQFF

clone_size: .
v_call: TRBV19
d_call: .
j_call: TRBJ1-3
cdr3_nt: TGTGCCAGTACTCCCGGGGGGGGTCCCTACGACACCATATATTTT
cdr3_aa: CASTPGGGPYDTIYF

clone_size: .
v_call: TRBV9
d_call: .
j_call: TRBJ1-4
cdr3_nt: TGTGCCAGCAGCCTTGGACAGAGAGATGAAAAACTGTTTTTT
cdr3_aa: CASSLGQRDEKLFF

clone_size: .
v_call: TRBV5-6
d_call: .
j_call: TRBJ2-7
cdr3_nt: TGTGCCAGCAGCTTGGCCGGTGAGGGCGACCACGAGCAGTACTTC
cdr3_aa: CASSLAGEGDHEQYF

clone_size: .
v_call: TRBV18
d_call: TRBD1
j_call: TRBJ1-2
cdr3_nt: TGTGCCAGCTCACCCCAATCTGGACAGGAGAACTATGGCTACACCTTC
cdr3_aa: CASSPQSGQENYGYTF

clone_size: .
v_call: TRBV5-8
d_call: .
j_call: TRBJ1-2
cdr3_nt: TGTGCCAGCAGCTTGAGTTGGTCAGCTAACTATGGCTACACCTTC
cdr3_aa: CASSLSWSANYGYTF

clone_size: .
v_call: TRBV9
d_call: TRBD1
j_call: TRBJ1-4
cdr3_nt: TGTGCCAGCAGCGTAGAAGCGGACAGGGTTAATGAAAAACTGTTTTTT
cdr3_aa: CASSVEADRVNEKLFF

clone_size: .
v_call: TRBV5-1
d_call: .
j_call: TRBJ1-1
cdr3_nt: TGCGCCAGCAGTTTTGGTGGCGGGGACCGAGCTTTCTTT
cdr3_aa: CASSFGGGDRAFF

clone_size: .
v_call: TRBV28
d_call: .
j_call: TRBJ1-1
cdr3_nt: TGTGCCAGCAGTTTATCGAGGAACACTGAAGCTTTCTTT
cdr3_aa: CASSLSRNTEAFF

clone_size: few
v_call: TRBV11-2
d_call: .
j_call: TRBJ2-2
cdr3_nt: TGTGCCAGCAGCTTAGGGCTAGCGAAAAACACCGGGGAGCTGTTTTTT
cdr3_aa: CASSLGLAKNTGELFF

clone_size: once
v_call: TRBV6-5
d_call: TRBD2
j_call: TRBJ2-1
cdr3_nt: TGTGCCAGCAGTTATGCGACTAGCGCCGAGAATGAGCAGTTCTTC
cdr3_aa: CASSYATSAENEQFF